This TCR beta chain was found in a study of PD-L1 blockade in urothelial cancer. The germline V gene has CDR1 MNHEY and CDR2 SMNVEV (reference sequence). The trim removed 3 bases at V and 7 bases at J, leaving 4 bases unmatched. The CDR3 length is 15 residues. Profiled with immunoSEQ multiplex PCR; TCRdb holds only in-frame clones, not every one. The table records about 100,000 clones, about 89% of them present only once. The clonotype was recovered from a woman aged 80 or over with urothelial cancer. V usage is TRBV27 and J usage is TRBJ2-2, with TRBD1 matching 11 bases. The sample was PBMCs, taken around atezolizumab (anti-PD-L1) treatment. DNA of the CDR3: TGTGCCAGCAGTTTCGGGACAGGGGGTAGCGGGGAGCTGTTTTTT. Protein sequence: CASSFGTGGSGELFF.